This TCR beta chain was identified during a study of preoperative IRX-2 immunotherapy in early breast cancer. Profiling relied on immunoSEQ multiplex PCR, and the TCRdb table lists in-frame clones only, not all of them. The sample has 90,000 to 100,000 clones, roughly 85% seen once. Regarding treatment: preoperative locoregional IRX-2 cytokine immunotherapy. Preoperative locoregional IRX-2 cytokine immunotherapy was tested in the phase Ib source study. This CDR3 comprises 13 residues. V lost 4 bases to trimming and J lost 13 bases; unmatched junction nucleotides: 11. The V gene's germline CDR1 is WNHNN and CDR2 SYGVQD (reference sequence).

This sequence was found in a human donor with breast cancer. Sample: tumor tissue, taken after IRX-2 immunotherapy. The rearrangement joins TRBV10-1 to TRBJ2-3; 7 positions agree with TRBD2. The CDR3 spells CASSVSRAGEEYF. CDR3 bases: TGCGCCAGCAGTGTCTCCCGGGCGGGAGAGGAGTATTTT.